This passage covers 20 T cell receptor beta chains from one sample sequenced in a study of blood T cell repertoires in COVID-19 (TCRdb year 2020). Receptor libraries were prepared by the immunoSEQ multiplex PCR assay. TCRdb took this table from immuneACCESS and kept in-frame rearrangements with V and J called. Such tables lack part of the clones; where checked against another copy, unresolved V genes explain under half of the gap, and the rest is unexplained. The table for this sample lists tens of thousands of clones; approximately 88% of them were counted only once. The top ten constitute roughly 2.6% of the sample. The sample was peripheral blood. The receptors shown here come from a man aged 50 to 59 with COVID-19, enrolled during active disease.

The CDR3 sequence: CASSLGGGATNEKLFF. The CDR3 DNA sequence: TGTGCCAGCAGCTTGGGAGGTGGAGCAACTAATGAAAAACTGTTTTTT. V and J are TRBV5-4 and TRBJ1-4; D is ambiguous. The germline V gene has CDR1 SGHNT and CDR2 YYREEE (reference sequence). The CDR3 sequence is 16 residues long. Trimming pared 0 bases from V and 0 bases from J, leaving 9 bases between.

This chain connects TRBV28 to TRBJ2-3; 14 nucleotides line up with TRBD2. V gave up 5 bases and J gave up 0 bases; unmatched junction bases: 10. Germline V gene data show CDR1 as MDHEN and CDR2 as SYDVKM. The CDR3 runs to 19 residues. This chain's CDR3 is CASSPLGTSGGHSTDTQYF. CDR3 coding DNA: TGTGCCAGCAGTCCCCTCGGGACTAGCGGGGGCCATAGCACAGATACGCAGTATTTT.

The chain recombines TRBV6-5 with TRBJ2-7; maybe TRBD2 (5 bases). Germline V CDR1 and CDR2: MNHEY, SVGAGI. V was trimmed by 7 bases and J by 0 bases, leaving 10 bases between them. The CDR3 totals 13 residues. The CDR3 reads CASTPRASYEQYF. The CDR3 DNA follows: TGTGCCAGCACCCCGCGGGCCTCCTACGAGCAGTACTTC.

The chain links TRBV6-1 to TRBJ1-2; perhaps TRBD1 as D (6 bases). The length of the CDR3 is 16 residues. V lost 0 bases, J lost 0 bases, and 11 bases lay in between. Germline assignment: CDR1 MNHNS and CDR2 SASEGT. The CDR3 DNA reads as TGTGCCAGCAGTGAAGCGACAGGCCTAACTAACTATGGCTACACCTTC. It encodes CASSEATGLTNYGYTF.

The rearrangement links TRBV6-1 to TRBJ1-6, with TRBD1 identical over 7 bases. Germline V gives CDR1 MNHNS, CDR2 SASEGT. This CDR3 contains 16 residues. The V gene end was trimmed by 4 bases and the J gene end by 4 bases; junction bases not matched to a gene: 7. Here the CDR3 DNA reads TGTGCCAGCAGTGCGACAGGGAGTCAATATAATTCACCCCTCCACTTT. Translation gives CASSATGSQYNSPLHF.

This clone occurred a few times. The CDR3 region is CSARVRKAQHF. CDR3 sequence (DNA): TGCAGTGCTAGGGTCAGGAAGGCCCAGCATTTT. J is TRBJ1-5 and V is TRBV20-1; no definite D call. The V and J ends lost 3 bases and 11 bases respectively, with 11 bases between them. The CDR3 is made up of 11 amino acids. Germline assignment: CDR1 DFQATT and CDR2 SNEGSKA (reference sequence).

Only a few counts were recorded for this clone. The chain joins TRBV5-8 to TRBJ2-3; TRBD1 matches at 7 bases. CDR1 and CDR2 from the germline V gene are SGHTS and YDEGEE. The CDR3 contains 14 residues. Trimming removed 1 base from V and 4 bases from J; junction bases left unmatched: 3. The CDR3: CASSLYQGADTQYF. As DNA, the CDR3 is TGTGCCAGCAGCTTGTACCAGGGGGCAGATACGCAGTATTTT.

This clone was observed once. The gene calls are TRBV30 and TRBJ2-1; 7 nucleotides line up with TRBD2. There are 12 residues in the CDR3. V was pared by 2 bases and J by 9 bases, with 4 bases of the junction left unmatched. Germline assignment: CDR1 GTSNPN and CDR2 SVGIG (reference sequence). The CDR3 DNA sequence: TGTGCCTGGAGTTTGGGGGGGACTGAGCAGTTCTTC. This gives the protein CAWSLGGTEQFF.

This clone has just a few counts. The V call is TRBV5-5, the J call TRBJ1-4; 10 nucleotides align to TRBD1. Germline loops: CDR1 SGHKS, CDR2 YYEKEE (reference sequence). The CDR3 has 15 amino acids. With V trimmed by 3 bases and J by 4 bases, 3 bases remained unmatched. The CDR3 bases are TGTGCCAGCAGCTCCCGGGACAGGGGTAATGAAAAACTGTTTTTT. This encodes CASSSRDRGNEKLFF.

This clone was found a few times. This chain uses TRBV10-3 with TRBJ1-6; 10 nucleotides match TRBD1. This CDR3 contains 16 residues. Germline V gene lookup returns CDR1 ENHRY and CDR2 SYGVKD. V lost 6 bases and J lost 7; bases outside the gene matches: 9. CDR3 sequence (DNA): TGTGCCATCAGACCGGGACAGGGGTTGGAAAATTCACCCCTCCACTTT. It is translated as CAIRPGQGLENSPLHF.

This chain joins TRBV4-1 and TRBJ2-2; 14 nucleotides line up with TRBD2. The CDR3 has 18 residues. The junction had 6 bases not matched to a gene; V was cut back by 6 bases and J by 0 bases. Germline V gene lookup returns CDR1 MGHRA and CDR2 YSYEKL. CDR3: CASSRTSGGFANTGELFF. CDR3 nucleotide sequence: TGCGCCAGCAGTAGGACTAGCGGGGGGTTCGCGAACACCGGGGAGCTGTTTTTT.

The genes are TRBV2 and TRBJ1-1; weak D call: TRBD1 (5 bases). Trimming took 3 bases from V and 4 from J, leaving 12 bases between them. The CDR3 loop spans 14 amino acids. Germline lookup yields CDR1 SNHLY and CDR2 FYNNEI. CDR3 sequence: CASSDQGIRTEAFF. As DNA, the CDR3 is TGTGCCAGCAGTGATCAGGGAATACGCACTGAAGCTTTCTTT.

The V gene is TRBV6-5, the J gene TRBJ2-7; D is perhaps TRBD1 (5 bases). Germline CDR1 reads MNHEY; CDR2 reads SVGAGI. The CDR3 runs 16 residues. V lost 3 bases and J lost 4, with 19 bases in between. For the CDR3, the DNA is TGTGCCAGCAGTTATAACAGGAAGGGCGCTCCGTACGAGCAGTACTTC. Translated: CASSYNRKGAPYEQYF.

This sequence joins TRBV7-9 and TRBJ1-4; TRBD1 agrees at 7 bases. The CDR3 sequence is 14 residues long. Germline trimming cut 5 bases from V and 3 bases from J; bases unmatched to any gene: 3. Germline V CDR1 and CDR2: SEHNR, FQNEAQ (reference sequence). CDR3 sequence: CASSRGTANEKLFF. CDR3 DNA sequence: TGTGCCAGCAGCCGAGGGACAGCTAATGAAAAACTGTTTTTT.

The rearrangement joins TRBV2 to TRBJ1-6, with a tentative D call TRBD1 (6 bases). Looked up from germline, CDR1 is SNHLY and CDR2 is FYNNEI. The CDR3 has 16 amino acids. Between the trimmed V and J ends, which lost 6 bases and 0 bases, there was a span of 12 bases. CDR3 sequence reads: CASRPDSSSYNSPLHF. CDR3 nucleotide sequence: TGTGCCAGCAGACCGGACAGTAGCTCCTATAATTCACCCCTCCACTTT.

This clone was detected only a few times. CDR3 region: CAWSGRGTGGSGYTF. Written as DNA, the CDR3 is TGTGCCTGGAGTGGCCGAGGGACAGGGGGAAGCGGCTACACCTTC. The V gene is TRBV30, the J gene TRBJ1-2; 11 bases are shared with TRBD1. This CDR3 region has 15 residues. Germline values: CDR1 GTSNPN, CDR2 SVGIG (reference sequence). Trimming removed 1 base from V and 8 bases from J; junction bases left unmatched: 9.

The CDR3 bases are TGTGCCAGCAGCTTAGACAGGGGGCAAGAGACCCAGTACTTC. Translation gives CASSLDRGQETQYF. The chain links TRBV5-4 to TRBJ2-5; TRBD1 agrees at 9 bases. Germline CDR1 and CDR2: SGHNT and YYREEE (reference sequence). The CDR3 sequence is 14 residues long. Trimming took 2 bases from V and 2 from J; bases not matched to a gene: 1. Full variable domain (remainder filled in from reference TRBV5-4 and TRBJ2-5): ETGVTQSPTHLIKTRGQQVTLRCSSQSGHNTVSWYQQALGQGPQFIFQYYREEENGRGNFPPRFSGLQFPNYSSELNVNALELDDSALYLCASSLDRGQETQYFGPGTRLLVL.

V gene TRBV4-3 combines with J gene TRBJ2-7; 9 bases align to TRBD1. Germline assignment: CDR1 LGHNA and CDR2 YSLEER. V lost 2 bases and J lost 4; bases outside the gene matches: 6. The CDR3 contains 15 residues. The CDR3 nucleotides read TGCGCCAGCAGCCAACTCCCGGGACAGGGTTACGAGCAGTACTTC. Translation: CASSQLPGQGYEQYF.

The rearrangement links TRBV10-3 to TRBJ2-3, with 12 bases lining up with TRBD2. Germline V gene lookup returns CDR1 ENHRY and CDR2 SYGVKD. CDR3 length equals 14 residues. V was pared by 4 bases and J by 4 bases, with 0 bases of the junction left unmatched. CDR3 region: CAISASGGADTQYF. The CDR3 DNA is TGTGCCATCAGTGCTAGCGGGGGGGCAGATACGCAGTATTTT.

This clone was counted a few times. V gene TRBV6-2 or TRBV6-3 combines with J gene TRBJ1-5, with D maybe TRBD1 (6 bases). V lost 6 bases and J 7 bases, leaving 28 bases between the germline ends. The CDR3 runs to 18 residues. Germline V gene lookup returns CDR1 MNHEY and CDR2 SVGEGT. CDR3 bases: TGTGCCAGCAGCTTGGGGTTAGTTGAGGGGGTTGGAAGGCAGCCCCAGCATTTT. This encodes CASSLGLVEGVGRQPQHF.